This T cell receptor (beta chain) was profiled in a study of T cells after yellow fever vaccination. Across the study: Fractions containing few cells were prepared with SMART-Seq v4 Ultra Low Input.

A note on this clonotype: Its antigen is undetermined.

TCRdb used MiXCR to reprocess the 5' RACE reads, holding one entry per CDR3 protein. The table records about 630,000 distinct CDR3 sequences, about 12% of them present only once. Study results and limitations: Contaminating bulk clonotypes could be abundant in FACS-sorted repertoires. Detected again after the booster were most primary-vaccination clones, at almost 97% CD4 and approximately 85% CD8.

Source: PBMCs, taken on the day of the yellow fever booster vaccination. The TCR was taken from a young man who received the YFV17D yellow fever vaccine.

The CDR3, as DNA: TGCGCCAGCAGTGTGGCGGGAGGGCAGTACGAGCAGTACTTC. Amino acid sequence: CASSVAGGQYEQYF. The chain links TRBV5-1 to TRBJ2-7; 9 bases fit TRBD2. There are 14 residues in the CDR3. The V and J ends lost 5 bases and 4 bases, in that order; junction bases with no gene match: 7. Germline CDR1 is SGHRS and CDR2 is YFSETQ. Combining the CDR3 with reference TRBV5-1 and TRBJ2-7 gives the whole variable domain KAGVTQTPRYLIKTRGQQVTLSCSPISGHRSVSWYQQTPGQGLQFLFEYFSETQRNKGNFPGRFSGRQFSNSRSEMNVSTLELGDSALYLCASSVAGGQYEQYFGPGTRLTVT.